The rows below give T cell receptor beta chains drawn from one sample of a study of shared clonotypes between healthy human individuals. Sequencing used immunoSEQ multiplex PCR; TCRdb keeps in-frame clones, though not all of them. The sample shows 630,000 or so clones, roughly 98% of them seen only once. The specimen sequenced was naive CD8+ T cells sorted from blood. The source of these receptors is a man aged 25-45 years in good health. CDR3s include the opening cysteine and the closing phenylalanine or tryptophan. A D gene is named only where the DNA matches it firmly. Part of the rows lack a size; the others show once, few, many or a class for expanded clones.

cdr3_aa cdr3_nt d_call j_call v_call clone_size
CASSEPDRVHQPQHF TGTGCCAGCAGTGAACCGGACAGGGTTCACCAGCCCCAGCATTTT TRBD1 TRBJ1-5 TRBV6-1 -
CASSYGEEAFF TGTGCCAGCAGTTACGGGGAGGAAGCTTTCTTT - TRBJ1-1 TRBV6-5 -
CASSLESPYEQYF TGTGCCAGCAGCTTAGAGTCTCCCTACGAGCAGTACTTC - TRBJ2-7 TRBV11-2 once
CASSYLAGEPGELFF TGTGCCAGCAGTTATCTAGCGGGAGAGCCCGGGGAGCTGTTTTTT TRBD2 TRBJ2-2 TRBV6-5 -
CASSQESRNIQYF TGTGCCAGCAGCCAAGAAAGTCGCAACATTCAGTACTTC - TRBJ2-4 TRBV14 -
CASSLDFLAGPGGLPDTQYF TGTGCCAGCAGCTTAGATTTCCTAGCGGGCCCAGGAGGACTTCCAGATACGCAGTATTTT TRBD2 TRBJ2-3 TRBV11-2 once
CASSPPSGTRYGYTF TGTGCCAGCTCACCCCCTTCTGGGACTAGGTATGGCTACACCTTC - TRBJ1-2 TRBV18 -
CAISGGSLLAGGQEQYF TGTGCCATCAGTGGGGGCTCATTGTTAGCGGGAGGGCAAGAGCAGTACTTC TRBD2 TRBJ2-7 TRBV10-3 -
CASSKLAGGVNEQFF TGTGCCAGCAGCAAACTAGCGGGAGGGGTAAATGAGCAGTTCTTC TRBD2 TRBJ2-1 TRBV11-2 -
CASSLRTGSYEQYF TGCGCCAGCAGCCTCAGGACAGGATCCTACGAGCAGTACTTC TRBD1 TRBJ2-7 TRBV4-1 -
CASSPSQRESGTGELFF TGTGCCAGCAGCCCCAGCCAGCGGGAGTCTGGCACCGGGGAGCTGTTTTTT TRBD2 TRBJ2-2 TRBV11-2 -
CASSIGGQSNQPQHF TGTGCCAGTAGTATAGGGGGCCAGAGCAATCAGCCCCAGCATTTT - TRBJ1-5 TRBV19 -
CAISESGGSAYEQYF TGTGCCATCAGTGAGTCCGGCGGGAGTGCCTACGAGCAGTACTTC TRBD2 TRBJ2-7 TRBV10-3 -
CASSLERYNEQFF TGTGCCAGCAGTTTAGAGCGATACAATGAGCAGTTCTTC - TRBJ2-1 TRBV27 -
CSVAGGNNTEAFF TGCAGCGTTGCGGGGGGAAATAACACTGAAGCTTTCTTT - TRBJ1-1 TRBV29-1 once
CASSLAGSTKETQYF TGTGCCAGCAGCTTGGCCGGCAGTACAAAAGAGACCCAGTACTTC - TRBJ2-5 TRBV5-4 -
CASSPPSYNEQFF TGTGCCAGCAGCCCTCCGTCTTACAATGAGCAGTTCTTC - TRBJ2-1 TRBV11-2 -
CASSLEVRSSYNEQFF TGTGCCAGCAGCTTAGAGGTCAGGAGCTCCTACAATGAGCAGTTCTTC - TRBJ2-1 TRBV7-9 once
CASGRGLLTEQYF TGTGCCAGCGGTCGCGGCCTTCTAACCGAGCAGTACTTC - TRBJ2-7 TRBV27 -
CASKTSGSQYYEQYF TGTGCCAGCAAGACTAGCGGGAGCCAGTACTACGAGCAGTACTTC TRBD2 TRBJ2-7 TRBV27 -
CASGDSVRDEQYF TGTGCCAGTGGGGACAGCGTTAGGGACGAGCAGTACTTC TRBD1 TRBJ2-7 TRBV13 -
CASSPIGQGRPEQYF TGTGCCAGCAGTCCGATCGGACAGGGGCGTCCCGAGCAGTACTTC TRBD1 TRBJ2-7 TRBV27 once
CASSQVVASQHYEQYF TGCGCCAGCAGCCAAGTGGTAGCATCGCAACACTACGAGCAGTACTTC - TRBJ2-7 TRBV4-1 -
CASSRGLWETQYF TGTGCCAGCAGTCGGGGACTCTGGGAGACCCAGTACTTC - TRBJ2-5 TRBV27 -
CASSPASGSTYEQYF TGTGCCAGCAGCCCTGCTAGCGGGAGCACCTACGAGCAGTACTTC TRBD2 TRBJ2-7 TRBV11-3 -
CASSPRQDKNTGELFF TGTGCCAGCAGCCCCCGACAAGACAAGAACACCGGGGAGCTGTTTTTT - TRBJ2-2 TRBV7-6 -
CSATIRDRGQAYWVNTEAFF TGCAGCGCCACCATCCGGGACAGGGGCCAAGCGTACTGGGTGAACACTGAAGCTTTCTTT TRBD1 TRBJ1-1 TRBV29-1 -